This T cell receptor beta chain was documented in a study of shared clonotypes between healthy human individuals (dated by TCRdb to the early 2020s). Regarding the complete study: The cohort comprised a couple of women and a few men aged 18 to 49 years. To increase sequencing depth and limit assay-specific biases, different laboratories used diverse techniques to prepare libraries and sequence TCR repertoires. To estimate repertoire size and how much clonotypes are shared between individuals, the study performed deep sequencing of blood TCR repertoires from roughly five healthy adults. For each donor, three plates each were used for CD4 naive and CD4 memory, two plates were used for CD8 naive, and one plate was used for CD8 memory. Leukapheresis yielded between about 0.9 and 9 billion PBMCs per donor. General conclusions and limits of the study: Naive subsets generally had larger estimated clonotype richness than memory subsets did. Pairwise subsampling led to the expectation that sequencing depth would affect the degree of clonotype sharing among donors. The small number of donors limited the genetic and exposure-history diversity represented. Sampling was restricted to blood, and TCR repertoires in tissues likely differ from the TCR repertoires found in blood. Higher generation probabilities were observed for clonotypes shared by all four sorted-subset donors than for non-shared clonotypes. When a handful of donors were compared, the shared fraction of clonotypes was 5% to 6.5% for naive CD4, about 4% for naive CD8, 2.3% for memory CD4, and 0.4% for memory CD8. Even with the large sequencing depth, rarefaction of the sorted-subset datasets indicated that sequencing was incomplete.

Using the deep immunoSEQ assay, TCR CDR3 regions were amplified from genomic DNA by multiplex PCR. Extracted genomic DNA from each cell subset was spread evenly across all wells of several immunoSEQ 96-well plates, with each plate serving as a replicate. For sorted subsets, approximately 0.2 ug of genomic DNA, equivalent to roughly 30,000 T cell genomes, went into each replicate PCR. The purified libraries were quantified using a Qubit 3.0 fluorometer, sized with a Bioanalyzer 2100, and then quantified again using the KAPA Library Quantification kit. Each immunoSEQ 96-well plate was sequenced on its own single-read 150-cycle Illumina NextSeq 550 flow cell. The authors' pipeline ran thus. Because the immunoSEQ output held only junctional sequences and lacked quality scores, the filtering could not match the filtering applied to full-length reads. Sequences were annotated with PyIR, a Python wrapper for IgBLAST v1.9, and V/J genes and CDR3 were assigned using IMGT germline references. Reads were removed for weak V/J assignments (E-value above 1e-6), missing CDR3, stop codons, out-of-frame junctions, or ambiguous translated residues. V3J clonotypes were defined by identical inferred V gene, J gene, and CDR3 amino acid sequence. The percentage overlap between two repertoires was calculated by dividing the number of shared unique clonotypes by the size of the smaller repertoire. RTK rarefaction, the Chao1 estimator, and Recon v2.1 estimates of unobserved clonotypes were used to assess repertoire richness. Generation probabilities for all TCRbeta clonotypes obtained by the gDNA method from a handful of donors were computed using OLGA. In TCRdb, the immuneACCESS table is reduced to in-frame sequences with V and J assigned. These tables do not hold every clone; where another copy was compared, an unresolved V gene accounts for under half, and the others remain unexplained. That table gives V, J and clone size, and the DNA gave D and trimming. The sample table contains about a million clones; only one count was recorded for less than 85% of them. The ten largest clones represent 1.5% of the sample.

Concerning this clone itself: Its antigen remains unidentified. Base qualities are not at hand, and no much larger clone is one base apart.

Healthy HIV-negative adults with no recently reported acute infections or vaccinations were included as donors. Every donor was a Caucasian adult living in Nashville, Tennessee, USA. CD4+ T cells were enriched through magnetic negative selection, after which naive cells were positively selected on CD45RA and the remaining negative fraction served as the memory subset. After blood collection by leukapheresis, PBMCs were isolated using Ficoll-Histopaque density gradient centrifugation and then cryopreserved in the vapor phase of liquid nitrogen. Analytical flow cytometry was used to check the purity and quantity of each magnetically sorted T cell population. From each sorted fraction, genomic DNA was isolated and quantified by UV absorbance on a Nanodrop 2000c. In the germline V gene, CDR1 corresponds to MRHNA and CDR2 to SNTAGT. From cysteine to phenylalanine, the CDR3 is 13 amino acids long. The read is trimmed to its CDR3 DNA, 39 bases read in frame from base 1. The V end loses 5 bases and the J end loses 4 bases, and a stretch of 9 bases separates them.

The receptor's source is a man aged 18-30 years in good health. This sequence uses TRBV6-4 and TRBJ1-5, with the D gene call left open. Source material: memory CD4+ T cells sorted from blood. The sample's cell subset or site, from its label and the paper: CD45RA-negative fraction. This receptor carries the CDR3 CASSREANQPQHF. The DNA is TGTGCCAGCAGTCGGGAGGCTAATCAGCCCCAGCATTTT.